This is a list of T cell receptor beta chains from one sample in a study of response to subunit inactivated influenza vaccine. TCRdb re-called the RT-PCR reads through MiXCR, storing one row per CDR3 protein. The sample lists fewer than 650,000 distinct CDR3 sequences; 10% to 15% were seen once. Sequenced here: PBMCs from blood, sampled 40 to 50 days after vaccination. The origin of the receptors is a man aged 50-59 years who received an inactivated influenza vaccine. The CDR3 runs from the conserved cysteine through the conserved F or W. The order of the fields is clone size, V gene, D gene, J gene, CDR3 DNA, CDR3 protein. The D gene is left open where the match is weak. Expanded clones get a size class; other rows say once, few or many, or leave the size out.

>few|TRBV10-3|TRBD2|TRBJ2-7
TGTGCCATCAGTGATCGTCTAGCGGGGAACTACGAGCAGTACTTC
CAISDRLAGNYEQYF
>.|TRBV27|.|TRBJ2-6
TGTGCCAGCAGTGCCGAACGGGTCTCTGGGGCCAACGTCCTGACTTTC
CASSAERVSGANVLTF
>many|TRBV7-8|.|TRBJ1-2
TGTGCCAGCAGCCAAGCCCTCAGGGCCGGTGGCTACACCTTC
CASSQALRAGGYTF
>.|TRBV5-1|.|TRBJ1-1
TGCGCCAGCAGCTCGTTAACACTAAATGGTGGTGAAGCTTTCTTT
CASSSLTLNGGEAFF
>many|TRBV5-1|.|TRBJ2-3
TGCGCCAGCAGCCCGGAGGGGGAACAAATGGATACGCAGTATTTT
CASSPEGEQMDTQYF
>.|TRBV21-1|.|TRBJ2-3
.
CASSKVGRGTGLGSDTQYF
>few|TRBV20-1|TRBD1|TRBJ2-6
TGCAGTGCTAGAGGGTCAAAGACAGGGCTTACCTCTGGGGCCAACGTCCTGACTTTC
CSARGSKTGLTSGANVLTF
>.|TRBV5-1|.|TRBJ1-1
TGCGCCAGCAGCCCGGGCTGGGGCTCGAACACTGAAGCTTTCTTT
CASSPGWGSNTEAFF
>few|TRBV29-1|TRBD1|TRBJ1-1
TGCAGCGGCTCAGGCCAGGGGGGTTTCGCTTTCTTT
CSGSGQGGFAFF
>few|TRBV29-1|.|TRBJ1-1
TGCAGCGTTGGCCCTGGCAGTCGCACTGAAGCTTTCTTT
CSVGPGSRTEAFF
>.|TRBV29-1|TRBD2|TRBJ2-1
TGCAGCGTTGATCTAGCGGGGGACTCCTACAATGAGCAGTTCTTC
CSVDLAGDSYNEQFF
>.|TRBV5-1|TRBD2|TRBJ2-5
TGCGCCAGCAGCTTCGGGGGGTTCCAGCAGACCCAGTACTTC
CASSFGGFQQTQYF
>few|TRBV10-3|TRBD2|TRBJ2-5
TGTGCCATCGCCGGGACTAGCGGGGGGGCCGAGACCCAGTACTTC
CAIAGTSGGAETQYF
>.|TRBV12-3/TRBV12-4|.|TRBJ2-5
TGTGCCAGCAGTATAGCGACTAAAGAGTCCCAGTACTTC
CASSIATKESQYF
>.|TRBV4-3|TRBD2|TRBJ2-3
TGCGCCAGCAGCCAAGGTTCCGGGACTACCCTAGATACGCAGTATTTT
CASSQGSGTTLDTQYF
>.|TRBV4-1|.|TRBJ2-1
TGCGCCAGCAGCTCGTTCGGACTACCCCACAATGAGCAGTTCTTC
CASSSFGLPHNEQFF
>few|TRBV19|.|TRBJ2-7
TGTGCCAGTAGTATGCAGGACCTCTCCTACGAGCAGTACTTC
CASSMQDLSYEQYF
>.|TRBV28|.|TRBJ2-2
TGTGCCAGCAAGGAACCCCACAGGCTTGACACCGGGGAGCTGTTTTTT
CASKEPHRLDTGELFF
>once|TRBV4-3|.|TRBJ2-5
TGCGCCAGCGGCCAAGATCCACTCATGGGAGAGACCCAGTACTTC
CASGQDPLMGETQYF
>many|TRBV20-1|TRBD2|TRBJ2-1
TGCAGTGCTAGAGTGGCGGGAGGGGCTACTAATGAGCAGTTCTTC
CSARVAGGATNEQFF
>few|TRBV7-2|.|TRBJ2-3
TGTGCCAGCAGCTTAGGTCCTAGTCTGAATACGCAGTATTTT
CASSLGPSLNTQYF
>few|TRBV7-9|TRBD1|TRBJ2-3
TGTGCCAGCAGCTTAGCACAAGGACAGGGCCCAGATACGCAGTATTTT
CASSLAQGQGPDTQYF
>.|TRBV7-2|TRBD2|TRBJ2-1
TGTGCCAGCAGCAGGGGACTAGCGGGATATGAGCAGTTCTTC
CASSRGLAGYEQFF
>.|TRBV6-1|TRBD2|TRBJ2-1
TGTGCCAGCAGCCCCTCAGCGGGGTATGAGCAGTTCTTC
CASSPSAGYEQFF
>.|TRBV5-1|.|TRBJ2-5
TGCGCCAGCAGCAGCCCCCCCCAAGAGACCCAGTACTTC
CASSSPPQETQYF
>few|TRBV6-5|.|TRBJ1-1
TGTGCCAGCAGTTACTCACGGAACACTGAAGCTTTCTTT
CASSYSRNTEAFF
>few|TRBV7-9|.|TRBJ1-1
TGTGCCAGCAGCTTAGAAGTGGTCACTGAAGCTTTCTTT
CASSLEVVTEAFF
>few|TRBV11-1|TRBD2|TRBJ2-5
TGTGCCAGCAGCTTACCCCATATGACCCTAGCGGGGGAGACGGAGACCCAGTACTTC
CASSLPHMTLAGETETQYF
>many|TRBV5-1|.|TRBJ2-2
TGCGCCAGCAGCTTGGAGGGACAAAACACCGGGGAGCTGTTTTTT
CASSLEGQNTGELFF
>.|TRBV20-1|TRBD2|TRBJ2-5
TGCAGTGCTAGGGCTGTAGCGGGACAGACCCAGTACTTC
CSARAVAGQTQYF
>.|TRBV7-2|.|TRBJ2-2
TGTGCCAGCAGCTTAGGTGGCCGGACCGGGGAGCTGTTTTTT
CASSLGGRTGELFF
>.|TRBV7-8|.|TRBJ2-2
TGTGCCAGCAGCCGCGAGGGACCGAACACCGGGGAGCTGTTTTTT
CASSREGPNTGELFF
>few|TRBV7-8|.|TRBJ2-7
TGTGCCAGCAGCCCTCGCAGGGCCTCCTACGAGCAGTACTTC
CASSPRRASYEQYF
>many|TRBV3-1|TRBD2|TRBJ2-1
TGTGCCAGCAGCCAAATTGGTCTAGCGGGCAATGAGCAGTTCTTC
CASSQIGLAGNEQFF
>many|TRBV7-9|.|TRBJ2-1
TGTGCCAGCAGCCCCGGGACTCTCAATGAGCAGTTCTTC
CASSPGTLNEQFF
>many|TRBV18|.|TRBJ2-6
TGTGCCAGCAGCCCACCTGGGGCCAACGTCCTGACTTTC
CASSPPGANVLTF
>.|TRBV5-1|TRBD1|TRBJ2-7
TGCGCCAGCAGTCGTCTCGGGGACAGGCCCTACGAGCAGTACTTC
CASSRLGDRPYEQYF
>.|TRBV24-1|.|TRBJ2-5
TGTGCCACCAGTGATTTGACCGGGGACGAGACCCAGTACTTC
CATSDLTGDETQYF
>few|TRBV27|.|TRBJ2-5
TGTGCCAGCAGTATAGCGACCCAAGAGACCCAGTACTTC
CASSIATQETQYF
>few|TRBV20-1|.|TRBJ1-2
TGCAGTGCTAGAGCACTGACTTCGAACTATGGCTACACCTTC
CSARALTSNYGYTF